What follows are 25 T cell receptor beta chains derived from one specimen sequenced in a study of T cell clonality in common variable immunodeficiency. Using immunoSEQ multiplex PCR, the repertoire was profiled, and TCRdb retains in-frame clones only, with some absent. The sample is made up of roughly 40,000 clones, none counted only once. Specimen: peripheral blood mononuclear cells. The receptors here all came from a person between 18 and 70 years old in good health.

This clone was seen a few times. Coverage ceases 3 residues before the CDR3 finishes, and the germline J gene fills in the end. The rearrangement uses TRBV11-1 and TRBJ2-7; 9 bases are shared with TRBD1. J lost 6 bases, V lost 1 base, and 4 bases had no gene match. The CDR3 is 14 amino acids. The germline gives CDR1 SGHAT, CDR2 FQDESV (reference sequence). The CDR3 here is CASSLVGTGFEQYF. The sequenced part of the CDR3 DNA is TGTGCCAGCAGCTTAGTTGGGACAGGGTTCGAG.

The sample holds many counts of this clone. The missing CDR3 end, 3 residues past where the read stops, is filled in from the germline J gene. The chain has TRBV10-1 and TRBJ2-7, with D uncertain. The CDR3 loop spans 14 amino acids. The V gene's germline CDR1 is WNHNN and CDR2 SYGVQD (reference sequence). V was clipped by 4 bases and J by 5 bases, with 15 bases between them. The CDR3 DNA, read in part, is TGCGCCAGCAGTGCGGCCACTGGGCGAGACGAG. Translation: CASSAATGRDE. The whole CDR3 sequence reads CASSAATGRDEQYF.

This clone has at least ten counts. With the read ending 3 residues before the CDR3 end, the germline J gene is used to fill in that end. The rearrangement links TRBV15 to TRBJ1-5, with 10 positions matching TRBD1. The CDR3 spans 14 residues. V trimming: 8 bases; J trimming: 3 bases; junction bases outside the gene matches: 4. Germline lookup yields CDR1 LNHNV and CDR2 YYDKDF (reference sequence). CDR3 DNA, as far as it was read: TGTGCCACCGCGGGGACAGGGGACAATCAGCCC. Amino acids: CATAGTGDNQP. In full, the CDR3 is CATAGTGDNQPQHF.

With respect to this clone: The read gets to within 3 residues of the CDR3 end, and the germline J gene fills in the rest. The same CDR3 can be traced to other DNA sequences in this sample. The rearrangement uses TRBV5-1 and TRBJ2-1; 16 bases agree with TRBD2. Germline CDR1 SGHRS, CDR2 YFSETQ. V lost 4 bases to trimming and J lost 1 base; unmatched junction nucleotides: 5. The CDR3 runs 18 residues. CDR3 bases read: TGCGCCAGCAGCGGGACTAGCGGGAGGGGTTCGTCCTACAATGAG. Translated: CASSGTSGRGSSYNE. The CDR3 reads in full as CASSGTSGRGSSYNEQFF.

Comments on this clone: The read terminates 3 residues ahead of where the CDR3 ends, so the germline J gene completes it. V and J are TRBV7-8 and TRBJ2-3, with TRBD1 matching 8 bases. CDR3 length: 14 amino acids. The V gene's germline CDR1 is SGHVS and CDR2 FQNEAQ. CDR3 region: CASSLRRGQETQYF. The CDR3 bases that were read are TGTGCCAGCAGCTTACGCAGGGGGCAAGAGACG.

This clone came up many times. Coverage ceases 3 residues before the CDR3 finishes, and the germline J gene fills in the end. The gene calls are TRBV2 and TRBJ2-1; D possibly corresponds to TRBD1 (7 bases). CDR3 length: 17 amino acids. Between the trimmed V and J ends, which lost 1 base and 5 bases, there was a span of 18 bases. Germline CDR1 reads SNHLY; CDR2 reads FYNNEI. CDR3 DNA, as far as it was read: TGTGCCAGCAGTGAAGGGCGGGGAAGGGGGCCGCACAATGAG. Residues: CASSEGRGRGPHNE. The full-length CDR3 reads as CASSEGRGRGPHNEQFF.

This clone was seen ten or more times. The sequence runs out 3 residues before the end of the CDR3; the remainder is reconstructed from the germline J gene. The chain is built from TRBV5-4 and TRBJ2-7; 10 bases fit TRBD2. V shed 5 bases and J 4 bases; nucleotides not matched to a gene: 9. There are 15 residues in the CDR3. Germline-derived CDR1 and CDR2 are SGHNT and YYREEE (reference sequence). CDR3 sequence: CASSTPSGSRYEQYF. The sequenced part of the CDR3 DNA is TGTGCCAGCAGTACCCCTAGCGGGAGTCGGTACGAG.

This clone was counted at least ten times. One junction end disagrees with the germline gene, perhaps due to a read error. The CDR3 end lies 3 residues beyond the end of the read and is filled in from the germline J gene. The rearrangement links TRBV20-1 to TRBJ2-3, with 7 bases identical to TRBD1. The CDR3 contains 12 residues. Per the germline V gene, CDR1 is DFQATT and CDR2 is SNEGSKA (reference sequence). CDR3 sequence reads: CSARSGTETQYF. The sequenced part of the CDR3 DNA is TGCAGTGCTAGATCCGGGACAGAGACG.

This clone appeared many times. The read terminates 3 residues before the CDR3 end, so the remaining end is supplied by the germline J gene. V and J are TRBV5-1 and TRBJ1-1; the match to TRBD1 covers 7 bases. CDR3 length equals 13 residues. Germline V gene lookup returns CDR1 SGHRS and CDR2 YFSETQ. J gave up 5 bases and V 4 bases, and 5 bases lay outside the gene matches. CDR3 DNA, as far as it was read: TGCGCCAGCAGCCGTGACAGGGATACTGAA. Its translation: CASSRDRDTE. The full CDR3 protein is CASSRDRDTEAFF.

Many counts were recorded for this clone. The read ends 3 residues before the CDR3 terminus; that terminus is restored from the germline J gene. This chain uses TRBV19 with TRBJ1-1, with TRBD1 matching over 7 bases. From germline, CDR1 is LNHDA and CDR2 SQIVND (reference sequence). The CDR3 consists of 12 residues. CDR3 sequence: CASRTRTGFAFF. The DNA read from the CDR3 is TGTGCCAGTAGAACCAGGACAGGTTTT.

At least ten counts were recorded for this clone. Read coverage stops 3 residues before the CDR3 terminus; the germline J gene supplies the remainder. The rearrangement joins TRBV7-8 to TRBJ2-7, with D perhaps TRBD1 (7 bases). V lost 1 base, J lost 4 bases, and 17 bases lay in between. The CDR3 sequence is 16 residues long. Germline CDR1 is SGHVS and CDR2 is FQNEAQ. The CDR3 sequence: CASSLVLGQGGYEQYF. The sequenced part of the CDR3 DNA is TGTGCCAGCAGCTTAGTCTTAGGGCAGGGGGGATACGAG.

This clone is classed as medium-sized. The CDR3 end falls 3 residues outside the read, so it is completed with the germline J gene. The rearrangement uses TRBV6-4 and TRBJ2-3; tentatively, D is TRBD1 (6 bases). Germline V gene sequence: CDR1 MRHNA, CDR2 SNTAGT. Trimming pared 0 bases from V and 4 bases from J, leaving 11 bases between. This CDR3 is 15 amino acids long. The part of the CDR3 DNA that was read is TGTGCCAGCAGTGACTCGAGTGCAGGGGCAGATACG. Translated, it gives CASSDSSAGADT. From start to end, the CDR3 is CASSDSSAGADTQYF.

Note on this clone: The read terminates 3 residues before the CDR3 end, so the remaining end is supplied by the germline J gene. The J gene is TRBJ1-2, the V gene TRBV20-1, with D tentatively TRBD1 (6 bases). This CDR3 contains 13 residues. Germline loops: CDR1 DFQATT, CDR2 SNEGSKA (reference sequence). CDR3 bases read: TGCAGTGCTAGACAACTGACAGGCCTGGAC. Protein: CSARQLTGLD. In full, the CDR3 is CSARQLTGLDYTF.

Comment on this clone: From the germline J gene comes the end of the CDR3, since the read stops 3 residues before it. The rearrangement uses TRBV25-1 and TRBJ2-3; possible D gene TRBD2, 6 bases. V lost 8 bases to trimming and J lost 0 bases, with 12 bases between them. Germline CDR1 is MGHDK and CDR2 is SYGVNS. The CDR3 spans 14 residues. The CDR3 sequence is CASGGSSSTDTQYF. The part of the CDR3 DNA that was read is TGTGCCAGCGGGGGGAGCTCTAGCACAGATACG.

About this clone itself: The read ends 3 residues early relative to the CDR3; the germline J gene fills the gap. The chain is built from TRBV2 and TRBJ2-5, with TRBD1 matching over 7 bases. J gave up 2 bases and V 4 bases, and 7 bases lay outside the gene matches. In germline, CDR1 is SNHLY, CDR2 FYNNEI. The CDR3 totals 15 residues. The CDR3 DNA, read in part, is TGTGCCAGCAGTGCCTTCGGGACAGAACAAGAGACC. It encodes CASSAFGTEQET. The entire CDR3 is CASSAFGTEQETQYF. Supplemented by reference TRBV2 and TRBJ2-5, the full variable domain reads EPEVTQTPSHQVTQMGQEVILRCVPISNHLYFYWYRQILGQKVEFLVSFYNNEISEKSEIFDDQFSVERPDGSNFTLKIRSTKLEDSAMYFCASSAFGTEQETQYFGPGTRLLVL.

Ten or more counts support this clone. The read is 3 residues too short to cover the CDR3 end, so that end is filled in from the germline J gene. The genes are TRBV4-1 and TRBJ2-3; 11 nucleotides match TRBD2. The CDR3 length is 17 residues. Per the germline V gene, CDR1 is MGHRA and CDR2 is YSYEKL. V was pared by 0 bases and J by 3 bases, with 5 bases of the junction left unmatched. The CDR3 sequence is CASSQEWASGRTDTQYF. CDR3 bases read: TGCGCCAGCAGCCAAGAATGGGCTAGCGGGAGGACAGATACG.

As regards this clone: With the read ending 3 residues before the CDR3 end, the germline J gene is used to fill in that end. The chain carries TRBV11-1 and TRBJ1-1, with TRBD1 as a possible D gene (5 bases). This CDR3 has 12 residues. Germline loops: CDR1 SGHAT, CDR2 FQDESV (reference sequence). The CDR3 sequence: CASSLPDREAFF. The CDR3 bases that were read are TGTGCCAGCAGCTTACCCGACAGAGAA.

This clone appeared many times. The CDR3 end is not reached by the read, which stops 3 residues before it; the germline J gene fills it in. The chain recombines TRBV9 with TRBJ2-3, with 7 bases fitting TRBD2. The J segment lost 2 bases and the V segment lost 0 bases, leaving 6 bases of the junction unmatched. The CDR3 has 16 amino acids. Germline loops: CDR1 SGDLS, CDR2 YYNGEE. CDR3 DNA, as far as it was read: TGTGCCAGCAGCGTAGCTGCTAGCGGATACACAGATACG. Protein: CASSVAASGYTDT. The whole CDR3 region reads CASSVAASGYTDTQYF.

This clone was observed many times. The read stops 3 residues short of the end of the CDR3; the missing end is completed from the germline J gene. V gene TRBV7-8 combines with J gene TRBJ2-2; TRBD1 might be the D (6 bases). Germline V lookup: CDR1 SGHVS, CDR2 FQNEAQ. Between the trimmed V and J ends, which lost 1 base and 5 bases, there was a span of 8 bases. The CDR3 runs 14 residues. CDR3 DNA, as far as it was read: TGTGCCAGCAGCTTAGGCGGACAGACCGGGGAG. Protein sequence: CASSLGGQTGE. The whole CDR3 protein reads CASSLGGQTGELFF.

This clone was seen a handful of times. The covered CDR3 bases are TGTGCCAGCAGCTCCCGGGACAGGGACACCTACGAG. Amino acids: CASSSRDRDTYE. The complete CDR3 protein is CASSSRDRDTYEQYF. The genes are TRBV27 and TRBJ2-7; 9 nucleotides agree with TRBD1. The read halts 3 residues ahead of the CDR3 end, with the missing end drawn from the germline J gene. This CDR3 is built from 15 residues. Germline lookup yields CDR1 MNHEY and CDR2 SMNVEV (reference sequence). V shed 6 bases and J 2 bases; nucleotides not matched to a gene: 8.

A remark on this clone: Read coverage stops 3 residues before the CDR3 terminus; the germline J gene supplies the remainder. The genes are TRBV7-8 and TRBJ1-2, with D uncertain. Germline CDR1 reads SGHVS; CDR2 reads FQNEAQ. The CDR3 loop spans 14 amino acids. CDR3 DNA, as far as it was read: TGTGCCAGCAGCTTAGTCTCGTTAGGGTACGAC. It translates to CASSLVSLGYD. The CDR3, in full, reads CASSLVSLGYDYTF.

In its sample, this clone was seen a few times. The CDR3 end lies 3 residues beyond the end of the read and is filled in from the germline J gene. V and J are TRBV7-8 and TRBJ2-5; the match to TRBD2 covers 13 bases. The CDR3 covers 18 residues. Germline CDR1 SGHVS, CDR2 FQNEAQ. The covered CDR3 bases are TGTGCCAGCAGCCCGGGGACTAGCGGGGATAACTTCACAGATACC. Amino acids: CASSPGTSGDNFTDT. The whole CDR3 protein is CASSPGTSGDNFTDTQYF.

This clone was observed many times. The CDR3 end lies 3 residues beyond the end of the read and is filled in from the germline J gene. The rearrangement joins TRBV29-1 to TRBJ1-1; D is uncertain. The CDR3 sequence is 11 residues long. V shed 7 bases and J shed 0 bases, with 6 bases lying between them. Germline V gene lookup returns CDR1 SQVTM and CDR2 ANQGSEA. The sequenced part of the CDR3 DNA is TGCAGCGGGGCGTTGAACACTGAA. This sequence encodes CSGALNTE. The whole CDR3 protein reads CSGALNTEAFF.

This clone occurred many times. The CDR3 is cut off 3 residues early in the read; its end comes from the germline J gene. This sequence joins TRBV5-1 and TRBJ1-2, with D perhaps matching TRBD1 (6 bases). Between the trimmed V and J ends, which lost 4 bases and 5 bases, there was a span of 18 bases. CDR1 is SGHRS and CDR2 is YFSETQ in the germline V gene. The CDR3 has 15 amino acids. CDR3 bases read: TGCGCCAGCAGCCTGGGGACACCTACCTCGTATGGC. Amino acid sequence: CASSLGTPTSYG. The full CDR3 sequence reads CASSLGTPTSYGYTF.

As concerns this clone: With the read ending 3 residues before the CDR3 end, the germline J gene is used to fill in that end. The chain carries TRBV2 and TRBJ1-5, with 7 positions matching TRBD1. The CDR3 has 15 amino acids. Trimming cost V 6 bases and J 0 bases; bases outside gene matches: 5. The germline V gene has CDR1 SNHLY and CDR2 FYNNEI. CDR3 DNA (partial): TGTGCCAGCAGACGGGGACAGAGTAGCAATCAGCCC. It is translated as CASRRGQSSNQP. Given in full, the CDR3 is CASRRGQSSNQPQHF.